The T cell receptor beta chain under discussion was sequenced for a study of spatial heterogeneity in lung cancer. V lost 3 bases and J lost 3; bases outside the gene matches: 16. This CDR3 is 19 amino acids long. Each CDR3 protein gets one entry after TCRdb re-called the 5' RACE reads with MiXCR. The profile shows about 100,000 distinct CDR3 sequences, roughly 21% of them singletons. Time point defined: blood at routine non-recurrence follow-up after resection. The sample was PBMCs, taken at follow-up. The rearrangement joins TRBV12-3 or TRBV12-4 to TRBJ2-3, with 9 bases that match TRBD2. The clonotype originates from a male donor with early-stage non-small cell lung cancer. CDR3 region: CASSFSPRGRAGRTDTQYF. Here the CDR3 DNA reads TGTGCCAGCAGTTTTAGTCCCCGCGGGAGGGCCGGTAGAACAGATACGCAGTATTTT.